This entry is about one T cell receptor beta chain. What it binds is unknown. The donors belonged to the approximately 120-subject validation cohort, separate from the roughly 670-subject first cohort. This specimen comes from a study of cytomegalovirus exposure and HLA in healthy donors. General observations from the study: The classifier was said to identify cytomegalovirus status with high specificity and sensitivity. Among the CMV-associated chains, three were confirmed in vitro as specific for CMV antigens.

Trimming removed 3 bases from V and 5 bases from J; junction bases left unmatched: 7. CDR1 and CDR2 from the germline V gene are SGHRS and YFSETQ. This CDR3 spans 16 amino acids. Assay used: immunoSEQ multiplex PCR; TCRdb lists only in-frame clones, some missing. The sample has under 80,000 clones; 94% are singletons. The sequence derives from a woman aged 18-35 years in good health and CMV-seropositive. Specimen: PBMCs. The V gene is TRBV5-1, the J gene TRBJ2-1; 11 bases are a match to TRBD2. The CDR3 bases are TGCGCCAGCAGCTGGGGGAGACTAGCGGGGCACAATGAGCAGTTCTTC. Protein sequence: CASSWGRLAGHNEQFF. Variable domain in full (rest from reference TRBV5-1 and TRBJ2-1): KAGVTQTPRYLIKTRGQQVTLSCSPISGHRSVSWYQQTPGQGLQFLFEYFSETQRNKGNFPGRFSGRQFSNSRSEMNVSTLELGDSALYLCASSWGRLAGHNEQFFGPGTRLTVL.